These 5 T cell receptor beta chains originate from one sample sequenced in a study of Ad26.COV2.S vaccination and SARS-CoV-2 variants. Treatment of the sample: roughly 18 received Ad26.COV2.S at low or high dose, single or two shots; roughly five received placebo; per-sample allocation not given. The samples date from day 63 after the first vaccine or placebo injection. Some clones are missing from TCRdb's copy, which holds only in-frame ones; the method was immunoSEQ multiplex PCR. Of about 380,000 clones listed, roughly four fifths are singletons. Here the sequenced sample was peripheral blood, taken in a trial of Ad26.COV2.S vaccine versus placebo. The source is a person aged 18 to 59 who received the Ad26.COV2.S COVID-19 vaccine or a placebo.

The chain employs TRBV11-3 and TRBJ2-7, with no clear D. V was trimmed by 1 base and J by 6 bases, leaving 10 bases between them. There are 13 residues in the CDR3. Per germline, CDR1 SGHNT and CDR2 YENEEA. The CDR3 loop is CASSLGDFGEQYF. CDR3 DNA: TGTGCCAGCAGCTTAGGGGATTTTGGCGAGCAGTACTTC.

CDR3 DNA sequence: TGTGCCAGCAGTCCGGGACTAGTGCGGCAGTTCTTC. Its protein product is CASSPGLVRQFF. V is TRBV25-1 and J is TRBJ2-1; the match to TRBD2 covers 8 bases. The germline CDR1 and CDR2 sequences are MGHDK and SYGVNS. The trim removed 5 bases at V and 12 bases at J, leaving 6 bases unmatched. This CDR3 is built from 12 residues.

This sequence joins TRBV6-5 and TRBJ1-2; D might be TRBD1 (6 bases). V lost 0 bases, J lost 6 bases, and 11 bases lay in between. The germline V gene encodes CDR1 MNHEY and CDR2 SVGAGI. The CDR3 totals 14 residues. The CDR3 here is CASSYSRGRDGYTF. The CDR3, as DNA: TGTGCCAGCAGTTACTCTAGGGGGAGGGATGGCTACACCTTC.

This clone has just a few counts. This specimen includes other DNA sequences encoding the same CDR3. The CDR3, as DNA: TGTGCCAGCTCCCCCCGCCAGGGTACGTACGAGCAGTACTTC. It encodes CASSPRQGTYEQYF. The gene calls are TRBV18 and TRBJ2-7; TRBD1 might be the D (5 bases). CDR1 is KGHSH and CDR2 is LQKENI in the germline V gene. With 6 bases removed from V and 4 bases from J, the gap between germline ends came to 16 bases. This CDR3 comprises 14 residues.

The gene calls are TRBV7-2 and TRBJ1-2; D remains unclear. Germline assignment: CDR1 SGHTA and CDR2 FQGNSA. The V end lost 5 bases, the J end lost 1 base, and 14 bases lay between the germline ends. There are 15 residues in the CDR3. The CDR3 sequence is CASSPGRRVNYGYTF. CDR3 DNA sequence: TGTGCCAGCAGCCCTGGGCGGAGAGTTAACTATGGCTACACCTTC. The full variable domain, in which reference TRBV7-2 and TRBJ1-2 provide the parts outside the CDR3, is GAGVSQSPSNKVTEKGKDVELRCDPISGHTALYWYRQSLGQGLEFLIYFQGNSAPDKSGLPSDRFSAERTGGSVSTLTIQRTQQEDSAVYLCASSPGRRVNYGYTFGSGTRLTVV.